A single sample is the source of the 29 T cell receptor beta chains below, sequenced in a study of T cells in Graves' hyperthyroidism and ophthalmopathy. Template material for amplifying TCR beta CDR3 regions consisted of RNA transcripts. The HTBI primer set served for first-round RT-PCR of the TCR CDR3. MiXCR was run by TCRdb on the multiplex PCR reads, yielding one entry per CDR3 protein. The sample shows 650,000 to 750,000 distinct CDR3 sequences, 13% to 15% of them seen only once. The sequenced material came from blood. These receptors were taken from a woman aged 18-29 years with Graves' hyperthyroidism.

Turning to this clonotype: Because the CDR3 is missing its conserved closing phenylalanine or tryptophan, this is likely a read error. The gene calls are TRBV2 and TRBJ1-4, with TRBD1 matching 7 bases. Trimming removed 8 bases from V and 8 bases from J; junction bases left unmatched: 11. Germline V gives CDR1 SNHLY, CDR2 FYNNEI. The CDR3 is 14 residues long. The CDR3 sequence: CASSRNRGGEKLFL. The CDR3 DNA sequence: TGTGCCAGCTCCCGGAACAGGGGAGGCGAAAAACTGTTTCTT.

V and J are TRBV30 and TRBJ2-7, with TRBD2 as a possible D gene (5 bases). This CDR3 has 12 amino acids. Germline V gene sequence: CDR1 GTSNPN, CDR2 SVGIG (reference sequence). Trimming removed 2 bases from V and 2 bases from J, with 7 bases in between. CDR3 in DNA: TGTGCCTGGAGTTACGGGGCCTACGAGCAGTACTTC. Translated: CAWSYGAYEQYF.

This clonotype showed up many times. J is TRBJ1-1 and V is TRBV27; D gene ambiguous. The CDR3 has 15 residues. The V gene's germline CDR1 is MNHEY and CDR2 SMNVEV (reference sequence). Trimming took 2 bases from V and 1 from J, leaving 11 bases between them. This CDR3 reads CASSLGVAPNTEAFF. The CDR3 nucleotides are TGTGCCAGCAGTTTAGGGGTAGCACCGAACACTGAAGCTTTCTTT.

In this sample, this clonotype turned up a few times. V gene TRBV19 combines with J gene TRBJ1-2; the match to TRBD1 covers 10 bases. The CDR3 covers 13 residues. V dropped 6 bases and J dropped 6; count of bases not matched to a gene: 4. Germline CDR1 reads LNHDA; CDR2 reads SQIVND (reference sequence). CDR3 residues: CASRPGTGDGYTF. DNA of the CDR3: TGTGCCAGTAGGCCTGGGACAGGGGATGGCTACACCTTC.

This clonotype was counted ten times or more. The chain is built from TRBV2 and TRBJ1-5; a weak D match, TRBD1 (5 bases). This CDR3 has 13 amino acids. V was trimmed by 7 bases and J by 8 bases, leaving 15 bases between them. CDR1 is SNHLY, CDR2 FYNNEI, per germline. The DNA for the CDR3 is TGTGCCAGCAAGCGGCAGGGTTGGGAGCCCCAGCATTTT. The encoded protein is CASKRQGWEPQHF.

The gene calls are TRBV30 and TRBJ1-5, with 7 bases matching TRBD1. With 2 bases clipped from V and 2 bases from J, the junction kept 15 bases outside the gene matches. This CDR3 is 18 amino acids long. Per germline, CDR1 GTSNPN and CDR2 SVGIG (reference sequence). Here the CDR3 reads CAWSLMGRGATGNQPQHF. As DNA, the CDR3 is TGTGCCTGGAGTCTGATGGGCAGGGGGGCCACTGGCAATCAGCCCCAGCATTTT.

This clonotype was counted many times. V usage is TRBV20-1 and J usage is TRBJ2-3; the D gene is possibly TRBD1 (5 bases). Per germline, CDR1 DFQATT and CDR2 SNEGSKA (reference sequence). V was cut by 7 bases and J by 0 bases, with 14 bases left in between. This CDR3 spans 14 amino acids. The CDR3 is CSDATAPSTDTQYF. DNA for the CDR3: TGCAGTGATGCGACAGCCCCCAGCACAGATACGCAGTATTTT.

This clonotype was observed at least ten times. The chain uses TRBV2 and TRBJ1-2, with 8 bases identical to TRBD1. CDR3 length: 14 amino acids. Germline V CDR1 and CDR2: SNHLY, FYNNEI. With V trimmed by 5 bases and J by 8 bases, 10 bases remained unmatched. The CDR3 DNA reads TGTGCCAGCAGTACACAGGGACAGGCCCCGGGCTACACCTTC. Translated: CASSTQGQAPGYTF.

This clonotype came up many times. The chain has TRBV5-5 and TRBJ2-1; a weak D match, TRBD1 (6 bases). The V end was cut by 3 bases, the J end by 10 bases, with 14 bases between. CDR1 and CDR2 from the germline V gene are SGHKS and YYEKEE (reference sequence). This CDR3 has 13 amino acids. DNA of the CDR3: TGTGCCAGCAGCTCAAACAGGGAGAAGGAGCAGTTCTTC. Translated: CASSSNREKEQFF.

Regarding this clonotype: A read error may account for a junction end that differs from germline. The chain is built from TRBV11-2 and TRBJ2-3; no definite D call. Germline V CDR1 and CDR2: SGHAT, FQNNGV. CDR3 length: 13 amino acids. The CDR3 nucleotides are TGTGCCGGCAGCTTGGGTTGGGAAGATACGCAGTATTTT. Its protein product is CAGSLGWEDTQYF.

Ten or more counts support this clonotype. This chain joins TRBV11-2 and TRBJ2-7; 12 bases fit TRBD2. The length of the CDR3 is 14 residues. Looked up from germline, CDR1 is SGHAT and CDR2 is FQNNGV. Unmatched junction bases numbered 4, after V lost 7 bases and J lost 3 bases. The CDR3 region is CASNPGLAGYEQYF. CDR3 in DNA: TGTGCCAGCAACCCGGGACTAGCGGGCTACGAGCAGTACTTC.

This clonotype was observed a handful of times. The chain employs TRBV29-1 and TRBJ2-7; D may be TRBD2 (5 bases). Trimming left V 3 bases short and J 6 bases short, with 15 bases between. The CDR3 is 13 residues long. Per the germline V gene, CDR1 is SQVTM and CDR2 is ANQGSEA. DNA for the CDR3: TGCAGCGTTGATGGGCCCCTAGGAGGCGAGCAGTACTTC. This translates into CSVDGPLGGEQYF.

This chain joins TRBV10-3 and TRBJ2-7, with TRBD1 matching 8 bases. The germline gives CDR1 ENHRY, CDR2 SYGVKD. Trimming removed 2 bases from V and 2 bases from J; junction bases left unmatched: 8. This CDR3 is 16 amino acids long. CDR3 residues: CAISEPGQGGPYEQYF. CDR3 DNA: TGTGCCATCAGTGAGCCTGGACAGGGCGGCCCCTACGAGCAGTACTTC.

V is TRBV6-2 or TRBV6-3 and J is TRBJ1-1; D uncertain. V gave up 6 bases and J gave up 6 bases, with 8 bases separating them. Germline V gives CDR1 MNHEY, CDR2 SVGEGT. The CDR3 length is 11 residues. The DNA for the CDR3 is TGTGCCAGCAGCCACCCTGCTGAAGCTTTCTTT. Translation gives CASSHPAEAFF.

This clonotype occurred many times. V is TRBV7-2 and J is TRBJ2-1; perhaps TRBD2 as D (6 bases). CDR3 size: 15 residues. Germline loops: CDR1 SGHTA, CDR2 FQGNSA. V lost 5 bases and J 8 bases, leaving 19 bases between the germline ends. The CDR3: CASSPAVTSGYEQFF. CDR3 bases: TGTGCCAGCAGCCCAGCGGTGACTAGTGGCTATGAGCAGTTCTTC.

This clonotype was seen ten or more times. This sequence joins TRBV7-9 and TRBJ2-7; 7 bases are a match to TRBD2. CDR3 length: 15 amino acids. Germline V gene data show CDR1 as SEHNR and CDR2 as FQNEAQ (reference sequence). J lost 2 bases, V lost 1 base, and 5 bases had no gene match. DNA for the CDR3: TGTGCCAGCAGCTTAGTGGCGGGAGCGACCTACGAGCAGTACTTC. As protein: CASSLVAGATYEQYF.

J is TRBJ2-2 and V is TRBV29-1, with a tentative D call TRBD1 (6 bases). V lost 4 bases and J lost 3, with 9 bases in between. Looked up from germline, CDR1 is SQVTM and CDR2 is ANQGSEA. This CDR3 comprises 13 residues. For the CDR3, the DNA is TGCAGCGTTGTCCCAGGGGACACCGGGGAGCTGTTTTTT. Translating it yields CSVVPGDTGELFF.

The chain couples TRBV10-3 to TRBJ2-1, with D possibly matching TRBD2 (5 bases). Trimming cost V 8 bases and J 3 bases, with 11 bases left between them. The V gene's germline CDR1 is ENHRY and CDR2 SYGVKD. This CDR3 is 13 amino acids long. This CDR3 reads CAISGTSYNEQFF. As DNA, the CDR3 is TGTGCCATCTCCGGAACTAGCTACAATGAGCAGTTCTTC.

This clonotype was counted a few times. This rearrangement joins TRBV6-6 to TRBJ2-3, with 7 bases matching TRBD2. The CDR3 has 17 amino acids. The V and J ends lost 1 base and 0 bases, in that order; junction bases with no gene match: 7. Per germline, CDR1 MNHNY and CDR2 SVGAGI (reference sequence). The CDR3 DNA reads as TGTGCCAGCAGTTACTGGTTAGCGGGTATTAGCACAGATACGCAGTATTTT. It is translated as CASSYWLAGISTDTQYF.

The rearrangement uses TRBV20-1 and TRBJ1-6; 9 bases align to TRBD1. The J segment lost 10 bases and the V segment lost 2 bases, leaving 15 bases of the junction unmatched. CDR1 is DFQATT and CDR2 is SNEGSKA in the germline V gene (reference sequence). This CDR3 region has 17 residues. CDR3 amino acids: CSARRDPGQGRRSPLHF. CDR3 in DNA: TGCAGTGCTAGACGGGATCCGGGACAGGGTCGTAGATCACCCCTCCACTTT.

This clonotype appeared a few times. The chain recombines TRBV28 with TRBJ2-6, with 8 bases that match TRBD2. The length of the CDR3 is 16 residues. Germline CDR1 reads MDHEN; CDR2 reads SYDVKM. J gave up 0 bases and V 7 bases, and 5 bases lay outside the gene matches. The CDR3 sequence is CASKAGVNSGANVLTF. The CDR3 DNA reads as TGTGCCAGCAAAGCGGGAGTGAACTCTGGGGCCAACGTCCTGACTTTC.

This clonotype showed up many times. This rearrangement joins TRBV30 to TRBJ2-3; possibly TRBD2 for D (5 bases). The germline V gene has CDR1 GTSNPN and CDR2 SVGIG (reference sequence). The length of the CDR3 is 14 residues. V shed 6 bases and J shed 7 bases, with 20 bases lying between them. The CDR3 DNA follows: TGTGCCTGCTCGTGGCGGGCCGTTCCATATACGCAGTATTTT. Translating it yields CACSWRAVPYTQYF.

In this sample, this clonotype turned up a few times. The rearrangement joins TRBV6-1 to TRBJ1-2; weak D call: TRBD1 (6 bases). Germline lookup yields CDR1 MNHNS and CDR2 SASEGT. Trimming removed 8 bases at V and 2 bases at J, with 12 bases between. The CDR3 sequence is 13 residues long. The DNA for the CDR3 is TGTGCCAGCCTAGTGGGGACAAACTATGGCTACACCTTC. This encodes CASLVGTNYGYTF.

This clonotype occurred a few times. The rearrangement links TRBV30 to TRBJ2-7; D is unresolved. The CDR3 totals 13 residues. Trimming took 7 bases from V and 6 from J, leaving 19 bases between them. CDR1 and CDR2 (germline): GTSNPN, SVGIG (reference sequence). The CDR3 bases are TGTGCCTCTACAAGCCCTAAGGCGACCGAGCAGTACTTC. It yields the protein CASTSPKATEQYF.

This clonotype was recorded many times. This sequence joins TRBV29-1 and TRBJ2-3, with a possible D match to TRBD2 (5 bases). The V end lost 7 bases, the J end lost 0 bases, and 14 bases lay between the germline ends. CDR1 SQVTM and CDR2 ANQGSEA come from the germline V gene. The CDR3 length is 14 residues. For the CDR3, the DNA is TGCAGCGCCCTGAGGGCAGCTAGCACAGATACGCAGTATTTT. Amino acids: CSALRAASTDTQYF.

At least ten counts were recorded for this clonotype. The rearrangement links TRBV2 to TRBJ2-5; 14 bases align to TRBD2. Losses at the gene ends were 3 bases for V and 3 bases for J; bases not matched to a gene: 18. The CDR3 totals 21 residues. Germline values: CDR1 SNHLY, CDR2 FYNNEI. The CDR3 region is CASSDLLPGQVGLAGEETQYF. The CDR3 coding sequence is TGTGCCAGCAGTGACCTTCTTCCGGGACAGGTGGGACTAGCGGGAGAAGAGACCCAGTACTTC.

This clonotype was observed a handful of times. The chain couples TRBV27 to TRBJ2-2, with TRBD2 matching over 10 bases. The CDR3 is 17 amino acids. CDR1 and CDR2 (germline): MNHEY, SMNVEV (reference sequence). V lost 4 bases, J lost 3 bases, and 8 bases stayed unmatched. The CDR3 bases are TGTGCCAGCAGTTCTCTCTGGACTAGCGGCTACACCGGGGAGCTGTTTTTT. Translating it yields CASSSLWTSGYTGELFF.

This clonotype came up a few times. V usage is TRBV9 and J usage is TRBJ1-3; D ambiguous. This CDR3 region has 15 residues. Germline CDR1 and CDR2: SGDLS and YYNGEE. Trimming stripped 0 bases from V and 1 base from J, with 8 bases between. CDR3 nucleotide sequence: TGTGCCAGCAGCGTAGACGGTGCTTCTGGAAACACCATATATTTT. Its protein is CASSVDGASGNTIYF.

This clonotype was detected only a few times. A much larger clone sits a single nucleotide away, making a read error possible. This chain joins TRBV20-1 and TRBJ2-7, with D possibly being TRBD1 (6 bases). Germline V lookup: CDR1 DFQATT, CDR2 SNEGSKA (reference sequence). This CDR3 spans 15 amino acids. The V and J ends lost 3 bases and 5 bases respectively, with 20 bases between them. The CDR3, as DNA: TGCAGTGCTAGTAGTATCCGGAACAGGGCGAACGAGCAGTACTTC. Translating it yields CSASSIRNRANEQYF.